This entry lists 21 T cell receptor beta chains sequenced from one sample in a study of T cell repertoires in cytomegalovirus infection. Their recognized antigens are unknown. In TCRdb, the reads were re-called with MiXCR into one record per CDR3 protein. The table includes 650,000 to 900,000 distinct CDR3 sequences, about 30% detected once. The material sequenced was cultured CD8+ T cells from PBMCs, taken from culture after CMV antigen stimulation. The receptors shown here come from a human donor in good health (CMV status not recorded). Some clones in this sample may be carry-over from other donors' samples.

There are many counts of this clonotype. The rearrangement uses TRBV7-8 and TRBJ2-3; a weak D match, TRBD1 (5 bases). Germline V gives CDR1 SGHVS, CDR2 FQNEAQ. Trimming took off 5 bases at V and 2 bases at J, with 17 bases between the two ends. The CDR3 sequence is 16 residues long. The CDR3 DNA is TGTGCCAGCAGCACCAGACAGAAAGGGGCCACAGATACGCAGTATTTT. Translated: CASSTRQKGATDTQYF.

This clonotype was counted a few times. V and J are TRBV5-4 and TRBJ1-1; 7 positions match TRBD1. V lost 5 bases to trimming and J lost 2 bases; unmatched junction nucleotides: 6. This CDR3 region has 14 residues. CDR1 and CDR2 (germline): SGHNT, YYREEE (reference sequence). The CDR3 region has the DNA TGTGCCAGCAGACAAGGGGGCCTTAACACTGAAGCTTTCTTT. It translates to CASRQGGLNTEAFF.

This rearrangement joins TRBV14 to TRBJ2-2, with a possible D match to TRBD1 (5 bases). The germline V gene encodes CDR1 SGHDN and CDR2 FVKESK. V lost 5 bases to trimming and J lost 4 bases, with 20 bases between them. The CDR3 has 17 amino acids. The CDR3 nucleotides are TGTGCCAGCAGCGCCAGGGCCCGACCCACCTTCACCGGGGAGCTGTTTTTT. It specifies CASSARARPTFTGELFF.

As to this clonotype: The junction departs from germline at one end; a sequencing error may be responsible. The chain joins TRBV7-6 to TRBJ2-3; no firm D call. CDR1 and CDR2 from the germline V gene are SGHVS and FNYEAQ. The CDR3 covers 19 residues. The CDR3 protein is CVSSLGPLRATLSTDTQYF. The CDR3 region has the DNA TGTGTCAGCAGCTTAGGACCCCTTAGGGCGACATTGAGCACAGATACGCAGTATTTT.

This clonotype was observed many times. The chain joins TRBV6-2 or TRBV6-3 to TRBJ2-3; TRBD2 matches at 10 bases. Trimming removed 5 bases from V and 2 bases from J; junction bases left unmatched: 16. Germline lookup yields CDR1 MNHEY and CDR2 SVGEGT. The CDR3 contains 19 residues. CDR3 in DNA: TGTGCCAGCAGTCTGATGTTAGCGGGGGGAGCCGAGTTCACAGATACGCAGTATTTT. Its translation is CASSLMLAGGAEFTDTQYF.

The gene calls are TRBV10-3 and TRBJ2-5, with D hard to call. Per the germline V gene, CDR1 is ENHRY and CDR2 is SYGVKD. V was pared by 3 bases and J by 1 base, with 12 bases between. The CDR3 sequence is 15 residues long. CDR3 loop: CAISDLDSPQETQYF. In DNA form, the CDR3 reads TGTGCCATCAGTGACTTGGATTCCCCCCAAGAGACCCAGTACTTC.

In this sample, this clonotype turned up a few times. The J gene is TRBJ2-5, the V gene TRBV9; D perhaps matches TRBD1 (6 bases). The CDR3 is 14 residues long. Germline assignment: CDR1 SGDLS and CDR2 YYNGEE. The V end lost 0 bases, the J end lost 3 bases, and 9 bases lay between the germline ends. The CDR3 DNA is TGTGCCAGCAGCGTAGCCTCAGGGGAAGAGACCCAGTACTTC. Encoded protein: CASSVASGEETQYF. Complete variable domain (other parts from reference TRBV9 and TRBJ2-5): DSGVTQTPKHLITATGQRVTLRCSPRSGDLSVYWYQQSLDQGLQFLIQYYNGEERAKGNILERFSAQQFPDLHSELNLSSLELGDSALYFCASSVASGEETQYFGPGTRLLVL.

This chain links TRBV7-9 with TRBJ2-7; TRBD1 or TRBD2 may be the D gene (5 bases each). The V gene's germline CDR1 is SEHNR and CDR2 FQNEAQ (reference sequence). Trimming took 2 bases from V and 4 from J, leaving 9 bases between them. The CDR3 contains 13 residues. The CDR3 here is CASSLSGGYEQYV. CDR3 DNA: TGTGCCAGCAGCTTATCTGGGGGATACGAGCAGTACGTC.

The CDR3: CASSLAWTGTEAFF. The CDR3 DNA follows: TGTGCCAGCAGCTTAGCCTGGACAGGCACTGAAGCTTTCTTT. The chain joins TRBV7-9 to TRBJ1-1, with 7 bases identical to TRBD1. Germline V gives CDR1 SEHNR, CDR2 FQNEAQ (reference sequence). Trimming cost V 0 bases and J 4 bases; bases outside gene matches: 2. The CDR3 covers 14 residues.

A word on this clonotype: A much larger clone differs from this one at a single base, so this may be a read error. This chain connects TRBV7-8 to TRBJ1-6; 9 positions agree with TRBD1. The V segment lost 4 bases and the J segment 13 bases; nucleotides outside the gene matches: 20. CDR3 length: 18 amino acids. In germline, CDR1 is SGHVS, CDR2 FQNEAQ. CDR3 nucleotides: TGTGCCAGCAGCTCCCCAAGACGAAAACCCGGGACAGGGCATCCCCTCCACTTT. It translates to CASSSPRRKPGTGHPLHF.

The chain is built from TRBV2 and TRBJ1-5, with 12 bases aligning to TRBD1. With V trimmed by 5 bases and J by 2 bases, 4 bases remained unmatched. Germline V gene lookup returns CDR1 SNHLY and CDR2 FYNNEI. This CDR3 region has 16 residues. This CDR3 is CASSRDRGRGNQPQHF. DNA for the CDR3: TGTGCCAGCAGTAGGGACAGGGGGCGCGGCAATCAGCCCCAGCATTTT.

This clonotype has just a few counts. The V gene is TRBV27, the J gene TRBJ1-2, with a possible D match to TRBD1 (6 bases). From germline, CDR1 is MNHEY and CDR2 SMNVEV (reference sequence). The V gene lost 0 bases and the J gene lost 5 bases, with 19 bases spanning the gap. The CDR3 totals 17 residues. The CDR3 here is CASSLSKQVGADYGYTF. Here the CDR3 DNA reads TGTGCCAGCAGTTTATCGAAACAGGTGGGGGCGGATTATGGCTACACCTTC.

The rearrangement links TRBV7-9 to TRBJ1-2; a weak D match, TRBD1 (5 bases). Germline CDR1 reads SEHNR; CDR2 reads FQNEAQ (reference sequence). This CDR3 has 14 residues. V lost 5 bases and J 6 bases, leaving 16 bases between the germline ends. In DNA form, the CDR3 reads TGTGCCAGCAGCCGGGCCAGGGACGGGGATGGCTACACCTTC. Translating gives CASSRARDGDGYTF.

V usage is TRBV4-3 and J usage is TRBJ2-3; no definite D call. Deletions cut 0 bases from V and 4 bases from J, with 14 bases between. This CDR3 has 16 residues. From germline, CDR1 is LGHNA and CDR2 YSLEER. DNA for the CDR3: TGCGCCAGCAGCCAAGATCCTTATAGGGCCCCAGATACGCAGTATTTT. It encodes CASSQDPYRAPDTQYF.

This clonotype was picked up many times. The CDR3 is CASNNDLTDTQYF. In DNA form, the CDR3 reads TGTGCCAGCAACAACGACCTCACAGATACGCAGTATTTT. This chain connects TRBV7-6 to TRBJ2-3; D is undetermined. The CDR3 spans 13 residues. The germline V gene encodes CDR1 SGHVS and CDR2 FNYEAQ. The V end lost 7 bases, the J end lost 2 bases, and 10 bases lay between the germline ends.

This clonotype was counted between two and nine times. V usage is TRBV5-6 and J usage is TRBJ1-1, with unresolved D. CDR3 length: 14 amino acids. In germline, CDR1 is SGHDT, CDR2 YYEEEE. V shed 1 base and J shed 1 base, with 8 bases lying between them. DNA for the CDR3: TGTGCCAGCAGCTTGAGACGGCGGAACACTGAAGCTTTCTTT. It specifies CASSLRRRNTEAFF.

V is TRBV7-9 and J is TRBJ2-2, with D tentatively TRBD1 or TRBD2 (5 bases each). V was trimmed by 9 bases and J by 1 base, leaving 9 bases between them. The CDR3 spans 13 residues. Germline assignment: CDR1 SEHNR and CDR2 FQNEAQ (reference sequence). The CDR3 spells CASGGENTGELFF. CDR3 bases: TGTGCCAGTGGGGGAGAGAACACCGGGGAGCTGTTTTTT.

The chain links TRBV15 to TRBJ2-2; the match to TRBD2 covers 7 bases. Germline V gene lookup returns CDR1 LNHNV and CDR2 YYDKDF (reference sequence). The CDR3 length is 16 residues. V was pared by 0 bases and J by 5 bases, with 6 bases of the junction left unmatched. The CDR3 DNA reads TGTGCCACCAGCAGAGATCTGGGGGGGAGGACCGGGGAGCTGTTTTTT. The encoded protein is CATSRDLGGRTGELFF.

This clonotype was picked up many times. The chain joins TRBV4-1 to TRBJ2-1; TRBD2 aligns across 7 bases. CDR3 length: 16 amino acids. Germline values: CDR1 MGHRA, CDR2 YSYEKL. With V trimmed by 1 base and J by 4 bases, 7 bases remained unmatched. CDR3 sequence: CASSQGDGGSYNEQFF. The CDR3 nucleotides are TGCGCCAGCAGCCAAGGGGACGGGGGGAGTTACAATGAGCAGTTCTTC.

V usage is TRBV2 and J usage is TRBJ2-3; maybe TRBD2 (6 bases). CDR3 size: 13 residues. Per the germline V gene, CDR1 is SNHLY and CDR2 is FYNNEI. V lost 4 bases to trimming and J lost 5 bases, with 10 bases between them. Here the CDR3 reads CASSVGRGDTQYF. The CDR3 DNA sequence: TGTGCCAGCAGTGTGGGGCGGGGAGATACGCAGTATTTT.

The V and J genes are TRBV6-5 and TRBJ2-1, with D maybe TRBD1 (6 bases). Germline loops: CDR1 MNHEY, CDR2 SVGAGI. The V end lost 2 bases, the J end lost 2 bases, and 13 bases lay between the germline ends. This CDR3 comprises 16 residues. CDR3 nucleotides: TGTGCCAGCAGTTACGGACTTCCAGGGGCCTACAATGAGCAGTTCTTC. Translating it yields CASSYGLPGAYNEQFF.